These 10 T cell receptor beta chains came from one sample sequenced in a study of T cell repertoires in cytomegalovirus infection. MiXCR, applied by TCRdb to the reads, yields one record per CDR3 protein. The sample holds roughly 240,000 distinct CDR3 sequences, around 6.2% seen once. The sample was PBMCs. These receptor sequences come from a human donor in good health (CMV status not recorded). Some clones in this sample may be carry-over from other donors' samples.

This clonotype was observed at least ten times. The V call is TRBV9, the J call TRBJ2-1; 10 bases are a match to TRBD1. After removal of 3 bases from V and 7 bases from J, the junction contained 19 bases not matched to a gene. CDR3 size: 19 residues. Germline V lookup: CDR1 SGDLS, CDR2 YYNGEE. The CDR3 spells CASSAVVFGQGVKRNEQFF. The CDR3 nucleotides are TGTGCCAGCAGCGCCGTAGTCTTCGGACAGGGGGTTAAGAGGAATGAGCAGTTCTTC.

At least ten counts were recorded for this clonotype. This chain joins TRBV2 and TRBJ2-6, with D possibly matching TRBD1 (5 bases). The germline gives CDR1 SNHLY, CDR2 FYNNEI. Trimming cost V 4 bases and J 2 bases, with 9 bases left between them. This CDR3 region has 15 residues. CDR3 in amino acids: CASSGGRAGANVLTF. The CDR3 coding sequence is TGTGCCAGCAGTGGGGGCAGGGCTGGGGCCAACGTCCTGACTTTC.

This clonotype was counted many times. This chain connects TRBV7-2 to TRBJ2-5; a possible D gene is TRBD1 (5 bases). This CDR3 has 12 amino acids. The germline V and J ends were trimmed by 4 bases and 3 bases, with 6 bases remaining between them. Germline V gives CDR1 SGHTA, CDR2 FQGNSA. The CDR3 DNA reads TGTGCCAGCAGCTCCAGGGAAGAGACCCAGTACTTC. Translating gives CASSSREETQYF.

This clonotype has a count of ten or more. The J gene is TRBJ1-6, the V gene TRBV7-2, with D hard to call. This CDR3 comprises 16 residues. Germline V gene sequence: CDR1 SGHTA, CDR2 FQGNSA. V lost 2 bases, J lost 0 bases, and 8 bases lay in between. The CDR3 loop reads CASSLQRSSYNSPLHF. CDR3 bases: TGTGCCAGCAGCTTACAACGTAGCTCCTATAATTCACCCCTCCACTTT.

V gene TRBV20-1 combines with J gene TRBJ2-1; 8 bases fit TRBD2. V dropped 1 base and J dropped 3; count of bases not matched to a gene: 5. Germline lookup yields CDR1 DFQATT and CDR2 SNEGSKA (reference sequence). CDR3 length equals 15 residues. CDR3: CSARAGGLGYNEQFF. The DNA of the CDR3 is TGCAGTGCTAGAGCGGGGGGGCTTGGCTACAATGAGCAGTTCTTC.

This clonotype was recorded at least ten times. The CDR3 region has the DNA TGTGCCAGCAGCGAGGGGGAAGAAAAACTGTTTTTT. Its translation: CASSEGEEKLFF. This chain uses TRBV9 with TRBJ1-4; TRBD1 might be the D (6 bases). Per the germline V gene, CDR1 is SGDLS and CDR2 is YYNGEE. The V and J ends lost 3 bases and 8 bases respectively, with 8 bases between them. The CDR3 covers 12 residues.

The sample holds many counts of this clonotype. V usage is TRBV6-2 or TRBV6-3 and J usage is TRBJ1-2; no reliable D call. Germline loops: CDR1 MNHEY, CDR2 SVGEGT. The V end was cut by 4 bases, the J end by 4 bases, with 22 bases between. The CDR3 sequence is 17 residues long. The CDR3 DNA follows: TGTGCCAGCAGTTTCACCACTTACAGAGACCCAGCCTATGGCTACACCTTC. Its protein product is CASSFTTYRDPAYGYTF.

This clonotype was counted at least ten times. The V and J genes are TRBV5-5 and TRBJ1-2, with D hard to call. The ends were cut back, 0 bases at V and 0 bases at J, with 6 bases in the middle. Germline lookup yields CDR1 SGHKS and CDR2 YYEKEE (reference sequence). This CDR3 is built from 14 residues. CDR3 amino acids: CASSLDTSNYGYTF. The CDR3 nucleotides read TGTGCCAGCAGCTTGGACACTTCTAACTATGGCTACACCTTC.

Many counts were recorded for this clonotype. The rearrangement uses TRBV6-1 and TRBJ2-3; 8 nucleotides match TRBD1. V shed 6 bases and J 4 bases; nucleotides not matched to a gene: 9. This CDR3 contains 15 residues. CDR1 is MNHNS and CDR2 is SASEGT in the germline V gene. The CDR3 loop reads CASSSDRGVADTQYF. The DNA for the CDR3 is TGTGCCAGCAGCTCCGACAGGGGAGTTGCAGATACGCAGTATTTT.

This clonotype was counted only a few times. The CDR3 reads CASGVLRGDRAASSPLHF. CDR3 bases: TGTGCTAGTGGCGTCTTACGGGGGGACAGGGCGGCGAGTTCACCCCTCCACTTT. The rearrangement links TRBV12-5 to TRBJ1-6; 9 bases line up with TRBD1. Germline values: CDR1 LGHNT, CDR2 FRNRAP. This CDR3 contains 18 residues. V lost 6 bases, J lost 9 bases, and 18 bases stayed unmatched. Supplemented by reference TRBV12-5 and TRBJ1-6, the full variable domain reads DARVTQTPRHKVTEMGQEVTMRCQPILGHNTVFWYRQTMMQGLELLAYFRNRAPLDDSGMPKDRFSAEMPDATLATLKIQPSEPRDSAVYFCASGVLRGDRAASSPLHFGNGTRLTVT.